A selection of T cell receptor beta chains follows, all from one sample in a study of chemoradiotherapy in HPV16-positive cancers. Data came from immunoSEQ multiplex PCR; TCRdb stores just in-frame clones and leaves some out. The repertoire consists of under 15,000 clones, with around 87% occurring once and the leading ten covering about 2.4%. Here the sequenced sample was blood, taken from a patient who underwent chemoradiotherapy. These receptors were taken from a human donor with HPV-associated anogenital cancer. Each CDR3 is given with its conserved first and last residue. The D gene is left open where the match is weak. Where a row states a size, it is once, few, many or the class of an expanded clone; other rows omit it.

abundance	d_gene	v_gene	j_gene	CDR3nt	CDR3aa
-	TRBD1	TRBV19	TRBJ2-5	TGTGCCTCACGACAGGGGTCCCAAGAGACCCAGTACTTC	CASRQGSQETQYF
-	-	TRBV6-1	TRBJ2-3	TGTGCCAGCAGGGCGGAGGGACTTTCGACAGATACGCAGTATTTT	CASRAEGLSTDTQYF
-	-	TRBV6-6	TRBJ1-2	TGTGCCAGCAGTTACGGGGACTATGGCTACACCTTC	CASSYGDYGYTF
-	TRBD1	TRBV18	TRBJ2-7	TGTGCCAGCTCACCACGTCAGGGGGACGAGCAGTACTTC	CASSPRQGDEQYF
-	TRBD2	TRBV7-3	TRBJ2-2	TGTGCCAGCAGCCCCCGGCGAGCGGGGGAGTACACCGGGGAGCTGTTTTTT	CASSPRRAGEYTGELFF
once	-	TRBV7-9	TRBJ1-3	TGTGCCAGCAGCTTAGAGGTGGTCTCTGGAAACACCATATATTTT	CASSLEVVSGNTIYF
-	-	TRBV18	TRBJ1-3	TGTGCCAGCTCAAACGAGCACAGTTGGATTGGGTCTGGAAACACCATATATTTT	CASSNEHSWIGSGNTIYF
-	-	TRBV6-4	TRBJ1-5	TGTGCCAGCAGCAAACAGGGAGGGCAGCCCCAGCATTTT	CASSKQGGQPQHF
-	-	TRBV21-1	TRBJ1-5	TGTGCCAGCAGCAAAGCGCCCAGGGTGGGAGTACGCAATCAGCCCCAGCATTTT	CASSKAPRVGVRNQPQHF
once	-	TRBV7-9	TRBJ1-5	TGTGCCAGCAGCTTAGATAGTTCCAATCAGCCCCAGCATTTT	CASSLDSSNQPQHF
-	-	TRBV4-3	TRBJ1-5	TGCGCCAGCAGCCAATGGACAGCCGATCAGCCCCAGCATTTT	CASSQWTADQPQHF
-	TRBD1	TRBV11-3	TRBJ2-1	TGTGCCAGCAGCCCCCAGGGACAGGGGCTCAATGAGCAGTTCTTC	CASSPQGQGLNEQFF
-	-	TRBV16	TRBJ2-7	TGTGCCAGCAGCCAGAGGGAACCCTACGAGCAGTACTTC	CASSQREPYEQYF
once	TRBD1	TRBV27	TRBJ1-5	TGTGCCAGCAGTCCGGGACAGAGGAGCAATCAGCCCCAGCATTTT	CASSPGQRSNQPQHF
-	TRBD1	TRBV4-3	TRBJ1-2	TGCGCCAGCAGCCGCTTAAAGACAGGGGATGATGGCTATGGCTACACCTTC	CASSRLKTGDDGYGYTF
-	-	TRBV25-1	TRBJ1-5	TGTGCCAGCAGTTTAGCAGGGGGCAATCAGCCCCAGCATTTT	CASSLAGGNQPQHF
-	-	TRBV6-1	TRBJ1-2	TGTGCCAGCAGTGAAAGAAGTACCGGGGGGCCAAGGTTTGGCTACACCTTC	CASSERSTGGPRFGYTF
-	-	TRBV6-1	TRBJ1-2	TGTGCCAGCAGTGAAGAGGAAAGAGGGGTTAGGAACTATGGCTACACCTTC	CASSEEERGVRNYGYTF
-	TRBD1	TRBV4-2	TRBJ2-2	TGTGCCAGCAGCCAAGCAACAGGGGGTACCGGGGAGCTGTTTTTT	CASSQATGGTGELFF
-	-	TRBV7-2	TRBJ1-1	TGTGCCAGCAGCTTAGTTCAGGGCCCGGGAACTGAAGCTTTCTTT	CASSLVQGPGTEAFF
-	-	TRBV7-2	TRBJ1-5	TGTGCCAGCAGCTTACAGGGAGGTAATCAGCCCCAGCATTTT	CASSLQGGNQPQHF
few	-	TRBV9	TRBJ1-1	TGTGCCAGCAGCGTAATGCCTGGTGGTACTGAAGCTTTCTTT	CASSVMPGGTEAFF
-	-	TRBV4-1	TRBJ2-7	TGCGCCAGCAGCCGACCGGGGGGCACCTACGAGCAGTACTTC	CASSRPGGTYEQYF
-	-	TRBV5-4	TRBJ1-4	TGTGCCAGCAGCTCGGGACAATTTAATGAAAAACTGTTTTTT	CASSSGQFNEKLFF
-	-	TRBV7-3	TRBJ2-7	TGTGCCAGCAGCTTAGGGACGGGAGCCTACGAGCAGTACTTC	CASSLGTGAYEQYF
-	-	TRBV30	TRBJ1-5	TGTGCCTGGAGTGGGGGGACGGAAACTCAGCCCCAGCATTTT	CAWSGGTETQPQHF
-	TRBD1	TRBV5-1	TRBJ2-3	TGCGCCAGCAGCTTGTCCGACAGGGTGAGCACAGATACGCAGTATTTT	CASSLSDRVSTDTQYF